The T cell receptor (beta chain) under discussion was sequenced for a study of beta chain features in type 1 diabetes. On the study more broadly: The patient and healthy donor groups were comparable for age, gender and cell yields. The study's findings and limits: Patients with Type 1 diabetes showed moderately but significantly shorter TCRB CDR3s in all four CD4+ subsets.

The study reverse transcribed the entire isolated RNA, so it sequenced expressed TCRB transcripts. Profiling relied on immunoSEQ multiplex PCR, and the TCRdb table lists in-frame clones only, not all of them. Of a few hundred thousand clones listed, around 12% were seen once; the top ten hold around 0.01%. Germline CDR1 reads LGHNA; CDR2 reads YSLEER. Germline trimming cut 0 bases from V and 3 bases from J; bases unmatched to any gene: 7. CDR3 length equals 17 residues. CD4+ naive, central memory, regulatory and stem cell-like memory subsets were isolated by sorting on CD45RO/CCR7/CD25/CD127/CD95/CD27. Each of the sorted populations had a purity greater than 98%. This clone was found a few times. Its antigen is not identified.

Input material: naive CD4+ T cells from blood. V is TRBV4-3 and J is TRBJ2-2; 7 nucleotides agree with TRBD1. This sequence was found in a woman aged 18-29 years with type 1 diabetes. This CDR3 reads CASSQDKAGGHTGELFF. In DNA, the CDR3 is TGCGCCAGCAGCCAAGATAAGGCAGGGGGACACACCGGGGAGCTGTTTTTT.